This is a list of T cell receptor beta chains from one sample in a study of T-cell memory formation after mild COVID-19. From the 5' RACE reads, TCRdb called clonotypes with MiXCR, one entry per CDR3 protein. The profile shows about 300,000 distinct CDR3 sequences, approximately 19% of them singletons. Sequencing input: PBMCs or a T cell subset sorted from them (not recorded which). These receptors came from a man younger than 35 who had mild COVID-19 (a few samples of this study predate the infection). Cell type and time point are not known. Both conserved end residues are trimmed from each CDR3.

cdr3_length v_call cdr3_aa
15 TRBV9 ASSVSPGRRNTGELF
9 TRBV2 ASSQSKTQY
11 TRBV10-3 AIKGDSQETQY
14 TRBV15 ATSRRSGGSNQPQH
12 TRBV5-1 ASSLWDDTGELF
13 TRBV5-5 ASSQGQASTDTQY
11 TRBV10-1 ASSGTRADTQY
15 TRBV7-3 ASSLRAWAGGDNEQF
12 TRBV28 ASSQGLAAETQY
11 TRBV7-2 ASRAGNWETQY
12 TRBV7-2 ASSLDTLGNTIY
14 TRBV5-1 ASSPGQGSYNSPLH
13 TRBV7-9 ASSLVAGSGNTIY
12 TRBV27 ASSLSWGDQTQY
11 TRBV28 ASSTPASETQY
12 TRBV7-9 ASSSRQGVEKAF
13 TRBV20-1 SARFTLYSGNTIY
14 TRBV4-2 ASSQVSGGASETQY
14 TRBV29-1 SVEDHERTGGAGYT
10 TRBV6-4 ASRGTAAEAF
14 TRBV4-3 ASSLAGGQGEAEQY
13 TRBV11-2 ASSTSTGGGNIQY
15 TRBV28 ASRPLGHERDQETQY
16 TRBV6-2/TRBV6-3 ASSPRRLAGGLRNEQF
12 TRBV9 ASSRGQGNYGYT
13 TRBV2 ASRLTSGATDTQY
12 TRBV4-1 ASSQEPTAQPQH
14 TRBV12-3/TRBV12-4 ASSPGASGGPYEQY
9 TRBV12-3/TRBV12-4 ASSLGGTIY
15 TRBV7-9 ASVRTGGKDGIYEQY
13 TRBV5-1 ASSRSSGHYNEQF
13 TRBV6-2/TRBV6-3 ASSATGTGYQPQH
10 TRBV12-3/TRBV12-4 ASNQRGNEQF
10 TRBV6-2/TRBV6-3 ASSSGYYEQY
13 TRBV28 ASSLGRAAAETQY
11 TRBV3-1 ASSQGGGPEQY
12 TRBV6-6 ASSYSTGWTEAF
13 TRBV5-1 ASSLEASGAGGYT
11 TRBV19 ASTPQRGDEQF
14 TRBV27 ASSLFGGLNTGELF
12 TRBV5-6 ASSLTQGGETQY
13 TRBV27 ASSPAAVLDYEQY
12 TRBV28 ASSFERGNTEAF
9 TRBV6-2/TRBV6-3 ASSVPYEQY
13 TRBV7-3 ASSPSGGTRETQY
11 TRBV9 ASSSGSDYGYT
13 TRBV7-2 ASSPGRTESYGYT
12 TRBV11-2 ASSAQPIGETQY
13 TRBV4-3 ASSLFRGQGATQY
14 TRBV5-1 ASTPDLQAYYNEQF